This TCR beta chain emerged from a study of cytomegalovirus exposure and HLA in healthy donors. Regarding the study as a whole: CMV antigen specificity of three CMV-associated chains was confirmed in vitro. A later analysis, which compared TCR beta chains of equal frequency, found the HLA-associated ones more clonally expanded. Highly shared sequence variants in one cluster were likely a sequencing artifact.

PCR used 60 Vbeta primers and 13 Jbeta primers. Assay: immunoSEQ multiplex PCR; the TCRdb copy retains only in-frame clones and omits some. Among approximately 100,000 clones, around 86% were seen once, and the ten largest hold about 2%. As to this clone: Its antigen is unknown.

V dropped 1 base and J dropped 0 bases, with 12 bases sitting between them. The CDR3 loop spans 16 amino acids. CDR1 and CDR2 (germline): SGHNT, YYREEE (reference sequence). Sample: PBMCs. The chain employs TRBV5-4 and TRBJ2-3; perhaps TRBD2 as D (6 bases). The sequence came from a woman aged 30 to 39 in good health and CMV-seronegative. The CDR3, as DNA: TGTGCCAGCAGCTTGATTGGCGGGATAAGCACAGATACGCAGTATTTT. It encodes CASSLIGGISTDTQYF.